One T cell receptor beta chain is described in this entry. As yet, its antigen is unknown. Germline CDR1 reads SQVTM; CDR2 reads ANQGSEA. The CDR3 consists of 13 residues. The V gene lost 4 bases and the J gene lost 0 bases, with 7 bases spanning the gap. These data come from a study of PD-1 blockade in classical Hodgkin lymphoma. Study conclusions and caveats: Compared with healthy donors, newly diagnosed patients reportedly showed lower baseline TCR diversity. Those achieving complete response showed baseline diversity like newly diagnosed patients. What drove the repertoire differences, possibly disease activity or prior therapy, has not been defined.

Assay used: immunoSEQ multiplex PCR; TCRdb lists only in-frame clones, some missing. This sample has 25,000 to 35,000 clones; 85% occur once, and the top ten carry 2.4%. Every patient had relapsed following autologous stem cell transplantation, and cohorts differed in brentuximab vedotin exposure. CD4+ T cells were purified from thawed PBMCs by negative selection. The chain combines TRBV29-1 with TRBJ2-1; D is undetermined. The sample was CD4+ T cells from blood, taken at baseline. This clonotype originated in a human donor with classical Hodgkin lymphoma. The CDR3, as DNA: TGCAGCGTTGGGAGTAGCTCCTACAATGAGCAGTTCTTC. Amino acids: CSVGSSSYNEQFF.